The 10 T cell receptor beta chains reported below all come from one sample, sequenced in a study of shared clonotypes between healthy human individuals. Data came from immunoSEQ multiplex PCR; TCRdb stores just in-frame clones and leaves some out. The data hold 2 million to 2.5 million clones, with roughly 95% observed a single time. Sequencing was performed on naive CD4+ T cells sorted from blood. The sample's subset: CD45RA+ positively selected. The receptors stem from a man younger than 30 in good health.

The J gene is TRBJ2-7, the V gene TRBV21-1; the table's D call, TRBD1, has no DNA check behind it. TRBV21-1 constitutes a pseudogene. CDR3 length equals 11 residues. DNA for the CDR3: TGTGCCAGGTGGACAGGGCACGAGCAGTACTTC. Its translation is CARWTGHEQYF.

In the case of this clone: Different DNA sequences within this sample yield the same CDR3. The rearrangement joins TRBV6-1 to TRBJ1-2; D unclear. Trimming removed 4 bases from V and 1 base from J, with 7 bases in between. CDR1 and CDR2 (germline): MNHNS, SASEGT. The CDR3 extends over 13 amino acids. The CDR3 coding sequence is TGTGCCAGCAGTGTGCGGGATAACTATGGCTACACCTTC. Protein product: CASSVRDNYGYTF.

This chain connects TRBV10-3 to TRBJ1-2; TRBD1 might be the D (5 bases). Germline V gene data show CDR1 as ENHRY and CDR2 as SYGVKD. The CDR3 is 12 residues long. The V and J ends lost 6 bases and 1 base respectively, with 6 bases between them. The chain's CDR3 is CAISQGNYGYTF. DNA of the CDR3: TGTGCCATCAGCCAGGGTAACTATGGCTACACCTTC.

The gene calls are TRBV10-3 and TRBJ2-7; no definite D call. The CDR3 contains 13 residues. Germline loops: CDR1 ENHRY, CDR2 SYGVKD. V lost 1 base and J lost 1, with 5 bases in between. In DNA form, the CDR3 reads TGTGCCATCAGTGAGTTGAATTCCTACGAGCAGTACTTC. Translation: CAISELNSYEQYF.

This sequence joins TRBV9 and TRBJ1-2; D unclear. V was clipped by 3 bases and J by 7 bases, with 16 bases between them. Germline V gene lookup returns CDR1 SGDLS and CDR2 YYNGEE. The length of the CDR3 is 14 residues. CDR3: CASSATTWSPGYTF. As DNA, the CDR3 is TGTGCCAGCAGCGCCACGACATGGAGTCCTGGCTACACCTTC.

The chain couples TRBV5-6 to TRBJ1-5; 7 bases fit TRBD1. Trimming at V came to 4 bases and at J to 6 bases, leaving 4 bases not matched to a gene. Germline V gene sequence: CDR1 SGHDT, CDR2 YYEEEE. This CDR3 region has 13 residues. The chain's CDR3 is CASSVGQRQPQHF. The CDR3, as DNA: TGTGCCAGCAGCGTGGGACAGCGTCAGCCCCAGCATTTT.

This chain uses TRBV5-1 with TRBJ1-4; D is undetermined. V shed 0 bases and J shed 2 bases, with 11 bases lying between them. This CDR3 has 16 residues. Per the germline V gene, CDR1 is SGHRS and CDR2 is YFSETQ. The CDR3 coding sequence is TGCGCCAGCAGCTTGGAGGGCAGAGTTACTAATGAAAAACTGTTTTTT. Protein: CASSLEGRVTNEKLFF. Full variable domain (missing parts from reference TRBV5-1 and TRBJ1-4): KAGVTQTPRYLIKTRGQQVTLSCSPISGHRSVSWYQQTPGQGLQFLFEYFSETQRNKGNFPGRFSGRQFSNSRSEMNVSTLELGDSALYLCASSLEGRVTNEKLFFGSGTQLSVL.

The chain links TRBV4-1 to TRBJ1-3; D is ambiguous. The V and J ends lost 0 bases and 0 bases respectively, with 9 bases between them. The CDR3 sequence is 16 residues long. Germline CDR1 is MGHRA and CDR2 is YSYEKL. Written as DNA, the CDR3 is TGCGCCAGCAGCCAAGATCCAGCCGGCTCTGGAAACACCATATATTTT. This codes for CASSQDPAGSGNTIYF.

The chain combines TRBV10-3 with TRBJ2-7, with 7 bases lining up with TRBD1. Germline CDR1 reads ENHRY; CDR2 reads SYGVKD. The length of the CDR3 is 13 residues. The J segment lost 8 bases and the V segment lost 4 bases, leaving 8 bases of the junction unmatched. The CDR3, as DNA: TGTGCCATCAGTGCTGGACAGGCGGAGCAGCAGTACTTC. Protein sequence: CAISAGQAEQQYF.

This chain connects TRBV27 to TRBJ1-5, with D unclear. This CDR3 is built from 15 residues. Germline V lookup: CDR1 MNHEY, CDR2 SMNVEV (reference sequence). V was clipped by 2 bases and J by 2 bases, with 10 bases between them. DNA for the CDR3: TGTGCCAGCAGTTTAGTCTCGGTCGGCAATCAGCCCCAGCATTTT. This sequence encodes CASSLVSVGNQPQHF.